These 24 T cell receptor beta chains were sequenced from one sample in a study of T cell responses to AZD1222 COVID-19 vaccine. TCRdb's table, derived via immunoSEQ multiplex PCR, lists solely in-frame clones and lacks some. The data show 100,000 to 150,000 clones, 85% to 90% seen once. Sequencing used peripheral blood, obtained 28 days after the second AZD1222 dose. These receptors originate from an adult who received the AZD1222 COVID-19 vaccine.

The CDR3 DNA reads TGTGCCAGCAGCTTGGCCGGAGGGACAGGGTATTCACCCCTCCACTTT. Protein sequence: CASSLAGGTGYSPLHF. V is TRBV5-4 and J is TRBJ1-6; 9 bases line up with TRBD1. The V segment lost 0 bases and the J segment 8 bases; nucleotides outside the gene matches: 6. The CDR3 has 16 residues. Germline V gene data show CDR1 as SGHNT and CDR2 as YYREEE (reference sequence).

This clone was recorded a few times. CDR3 amino acids: CASSPFLGEDNQPQHF. CDR3 DNA sequence: TGTGCCAGCAGCCCCTTTTTAGGGGAGGACAATCAGCCCCAGCATTTT. The V gene is TRBV14, the J gene TRBJ1-5, with D maybe TRBD1 (5 bases). The CDR3 consists of 16 residues. Trimming cost V 4 bases and J 3 bases, with 16 bases left between them. Germline assignment: CDR1 SGHDN and CDR2 FVKESK.

This clone was seen a single time. V usage is TRBV6-1 and J usage is TRBJ1-3; D unresolved. The CDR3 loop spans 15 amino acids. V was cut by 0 bases and J by 2 bases, with 8 bases left in between. Germline values: CDR1 MNHNS, CDR2 SASEGT. CDR3 residues: CASSEARVPGNTIYF. CDR3 nucleotide sequence: TGTGCCAGCAGTGAAGCTCGGGTCCCTGGAAACACCATATATTTT.

The chain has TRBV4-1 and TRBJ1-5, with 10 bases matching TRBD1. The CDR3 runs to 19 residues. The V gene's germline CDR1 is MGHRA and CDR2 YSYEKL. Unmatched junction bases numbered 14, after V lost 4 bases and J lost 2 bases. CDR3 residues: CASSPNRDRGRMGNQPQHF. The CDR3 DNA reads TGCGCCAGCAGCCCCAACCGGGACAGGGGACGTATGGGCAATCAGCCCCAGCATTTT.

The chain links TRBV6-4 to TRBJ2-3; D may be TRBD2 (6 bases). The CDR3 extends over 14 amino acids. The germline CDR1 and CDR2 sequences are MRHNA and SNTAGT. Trimming removed 5 bases from V and 2 bases from J, with 11 bases in between. The CDR3 loop is CASSLSGFTDTQYF. CDR3 DNA sequence: TGTGCCAGCAGTCTTAGCGGATTCACAGATACGCAGTATTTT.

The rearrangement uses TRBV14 and TRBJ1-2; TRBD1 might be the D (5 bases). This CDR3 region has 13 residues. In germline, CDR1 is SGHDN, CDR2 FVKESK. Trimming pared 0 bases from V and 7 bases from J, leaving 9 bases between. For the CDR3, the DNA is TGTGCCAGCAGCCAAGACGGGGGAGGTGGCTACACCTTC. Its protein is CASSQDGGGGYTF. Full variable domain (missing parts from reference TRBV14 and TRBJ1-2): EAGVTQFPSHSVIEKGQTVTLRCDPISGHDNLYWYRRVMGKEIKFLLHFVKESKQDESGMPNNRFLAERTGGTYSTLKVQPAELEDSGVYFCASSQDGGGGYTFGSGTRLTVV.

The chain employs TRBV6-5 and TRBJ1-2, with D possibly matching TRBD1 (5 bases). This CDR3 region has 14 residues. V was trimmed by 5 bases and J by 3 bases, leaving 13 bases between them. CDR1 is MNHEY, CDR2 SVGAGI, per germline. The CDR3 nucleotides are TGTGCCAGCAGTCTCCGTGGAGGGGACTATGGCTACACCTTC. Translation: CASSLRGGDYGYTF.

The V gene is TRBV5-1, the J gene TRBJ1-5, with 8 bases matching TRBD1. The length of the CDR3 is 15 residues. Germline CDR1 is SGHRS and CDR2 is YFSETQ. V lost 1 base, J lost 1 base, and 1 base stayed unmatched. CDR3 residues: CASSLTGGSNQPQHF. Written as DNA, the CDR3 is TGCGCCAGCAGCTTGACAGGGGGAAGCAATCAGCCCCAGCATTTT.

The DNA for the CDR3 is TGTGCCAGCAGTTTGGGGCCGGCAGGCTACACCTTC. Its translation: CASSLGPAGYTF. V and J are TRBV28 and TRBJ1-2; tentative D call: TRBD1 (5 bases). Germline lookup yields CDR1 MDHEN and CDR2 SYDVKM. This CDR3 spans 12 amino acids. V shed 3 bases and J shed 8 bases, with 10 bases lying between them.

This chain connects TRBV5-6 to TRBJ2-7, with a weak D call TRBD1 (5 bases). This CDR3 region has 14 residues. V lost 1 base and J lost 3, with 11 bases in between. The germline gives CDR1 SGHDT, CDR2 YYEEEE. The DNA of the CDR3 is TGTGCCAGCAGCTTGCTTATGACAGACTACGAGCAGTACTTC. Protein sequence: CASSLLMTDYEQYF.

The V gene is TRBV3-1 (or the pseudogene TRBV3-2), the J gene TRBJ1-1, with D unclear. Germline CDR1 LGHDT, CDR2 YNNKEL (reference sequence). The CDR3 is made up of 13 amino acids. V gave up 0 bases and J gave up 6 bases, with 8 bases separating them. The CDR3 is CASSQEHRSEAFF. Here the CDR3 DNA reads TGTGCCAGCAGCCAAGAGCATCGTTCTGAAGCTTTCTTT.

The J gene is TRBJ1-2, the V gene TRBV27; tentative D call: TRBD1 (6 bases). The CDR3 covers 14 residues. V was cut by 1 base and J by 8 bases, with 14 bases left in between. The germline gives CDR1 MNHEY, CDR2 SMNVEV (reference sequence). The CDR3 nucleotides are TGTGCCAGCAGTTTATACGGGGGCGCACGAGGCTACACCTTC. Translation: CASSLYGGARGYTF.

This clone appeared once. CDR3 residues: CASSLVGGNGELFF. In DNA, the CDR3 is TGTGCCAGCAGCTTAGTAGGGGGGAACGGGGAGCTGTTTTTT. This chain uses TRBV5-4 with TRBJ2-2; D tentatively reads TRBD1 or TRBD2 (6 bases each). The V end was cut by 2 bases, the J end by 7 bases, with 12 bases between. Germline-derived CDR1 and CDR2 are SGHNT and YYREEE (reference sequence). This CDR3 has 14 residues.

This clone showed up just once. The genes are TRBV4-1 and TRBJ2-7; TRBD2 agrees at 9 bases. V was clipped by 0 bases and J by 6 bases; unmatched bases: 9. The length of the CDR3 is 16 residues. Germline CDR1 reads MGHRA; CDR2 reads YSYEKL. CDR3 region: CASSQDVAGGLGEQYF. The CDR3 nucleotides are TGCGCCAGCAGCCAAGATGTGGCGGGGGGGCTTGGCGAGCAGTACTTC.

V and J are TRBV30 and TRBJ2-7; D not resolved. The germline CDR1 and CDR2 sequences are GTSNPN and SVGIG (reference sequence). The CDR3 has 12 amino acids. V lost 0 bases, J lost 3 bases, and 6 bases lay in between. The CDR3 DNA reads TGTGCCTGGAGTGTACTGCACTACGAGCAGTACTTC. Encoded protein: CAWSVLHYEQYF.

The CDR3 protein is CASMGGSNYEQYF. CDR3 DNA sequence: TGTGCCAGCATGGGCGGGAGTAACTACGAGCAGTACTTC. V is TRBV6-5 and J is TRBJ2-7, with TRBD2 identical over 7 bases. CDR3 length: 13 amino acids. Germline V gene data show CDR1 as MNHEY and CDR2 as SVGAGI. J was trimmed by 3 bases and V by 7 bases; bases with no gene match: 6.

There are a few counts of this clone. V and J are TRBV2 and TRBJ1-4; 8 bases are shared with TRBD1. The J segment lost 8 bases and the V segment lost 4 bases, leaving 9 bases of the junction unmatched. This CDR3 has 15 residues. From germline, CDR1 is SNHLY and CDR2 FYNNEI. The DNA of the CDR3 is TGTGCCAGCAGTGGGGTGGACAGGGTTGGCGAAAAACTGTTTTTT. Protein product: CASSGVDRVGEKLFF.

This chain joins TRBV27 and TRBJ2-3; TRBD1 matches at 8 bases. CDR3 size: 17 residues. After removal of 6 bases from V and 0 bases from J, the junction contained 11 bases not matched to a gene. Germline V gene data show CDR1 as MNHEY and CDR2 as SMNVEV (reference sequence). The CDR3 region is CASRHLRDRLSTDTQYF. The CDR3 region has the DNA TGTGCCAGCAGACACCTCCGGGACAGGCTAAGCACAGATACGCAGTATTTT.

V usage is TRBV21-1 and J usage is TRBJ2-1; the D segment call TRBD2 is taken from the table without a DNA check. TRBV21-1 counts as a pseudogene. There are 14 residues in the CDR3. CDR3 nucleotides: TGTGCCAGCAGCAAACGTAGCGAGTACAATGAGCAGTTCTTC. This encodes CASSKRSEYNEQFF.

The rearrangement uses TRBV9 and TRBJ2-7; D remains unclear. The CDR3 spans 12 residues. V dropped 3 bases and J dropped 7 bases, with 11 bases sitting between them. Germline CDR1 and CDR2: SGDLS and YYNGEE. CDR3 DNA sequence: TGTGCCAGCAGCGACCATCCTGGGGAGCAGTACTTC. Residues: CASSDHPGEQYF. Variable domain in full (rest from reference TRBV9 and TRBJ2-7): DSGVTQTPKHLITATGQRVTLRCSPRSGDLSVYWYQQSLDQGLQFLIQYYNGEERAKGNILERFSAQQFPDLHSELNLSSLELGDSALYFCASSDHPGEQYFGPGTRLTVT.

The chain carries TRBV7-2 and TRBJ1-1; D ambiguous. The germline V gene encodes CDR1 SGHTA and CDR2 FQGNSA. V was pared by 5 bases and J by 3 bases, with 16 bases between. The CDR3 is 15 amino acids. The CDR3 protein is CASSETAFGYTEAFF. The DNA for the CDR3 is TGTGCCAGCAGCGAAACAGCTTTCGGGTACACTGAAGCTTTCTTT.

This clone was observed once. The CDR3 DNA follows: TGTGCCAGCAGCTTGGAGGGACGGTTCAATCAGCCCCAGCATTTT. Encoded protein: CASSLEGRFNQPQHF. The rearrangement joins TRBV7-8 to TRBJ1-5, with D possibly TRBD1 on 5 matching bases. The CDR3 is made up of 15 amino acids. Germline V lookup: CDR1 SGHVS, CDR2 FQNEAQ. Trimming shortened V by 3 bases and J by 3 bases, and 12 bases separated the two germline ends.

The chain recombines TRBV28 with TRBJ1-1; the D is unclear. The CDR3 is made up of 17 amino acids. Per the germline V gene, CDR1 is MDHEN and CDR2 is SYDVKM. Trimming left V 3 bases short and J 4 bases short, with 21 bases between. CDR3 in DNA: TGTGCCAGCAGTTTTCCGGGCGTTGTACGTTTAGGCACTGAAGCTTTCTTT. Translation gives CASSFPGVVRLGTEAFF.

The rearrangement uses TRBV7-9 and TRBJ2-5; D unclear. Germline V gene lookup returns CDR1 SEHNR and CDR2 FQNEAQ (reference sequence). The CDR3 length is 14 residues. Trimming pared 1 base from V and 3 bases from J, leaving 9 bases between. The CDR3 loop reads CASSLVGLEETQYF. CDR3 DNA sequence: TGTGCCAGCAGCTTAGTTGGCCTCGAAGAGACCCAGTACTTC.